Listed below are T cell receptor beta chains from one sample, sequenced in a study of patients and donors after allogeneic stem cell transplantation. TCRdb used MiXCR to reprocess the RT-PCR reads, holding one entry per CDR3 protein. This table has some 960,000 distinct CDR3 sequences, about a sixth appearing once. The sample comprised blood, either unsorted or a sorted T cell fraction (not recorded which). The source is a human donor who was either an allogeneic HSCT recipient or a stem cell or donor lymphocyte infusion donor (not recorded which). It is not recorded whose cells these are; they may come from a transplant donor. Each CDR3 is given with its conserved first and last residue. A D gene is named only where the DNA matches it firmly. A row's size may be missing; if present it is once, few, many or a size class.

J gene,V gene,D gene,clone size,CDR3 protein,CDR3 DNA
TRBJ1-1,TRBV18,NA,few,CASSYHRGPLNTEAFF,TGTGCCAGCTCCTATCACAGAGGACCGCTGAACACTGAAGCTTTCTTT
TRBJ1-5,TRBV7-9,NA,NA,CASSLGPGRNQPQHF,TGTGCCAGCAGCTTAGGCCCAGGCCGCAATCAGCCCCAGCATTTT
TRBJ1-3,TRBV6-5,NA,once,CASSSGNDGNTIYF,TGTGCCAGCAGTTCAGGGAATGATGGAAACACCATATATTTT
TRBJ2-1,TRBV3-1,TRBD2,NA,CASSQESGLAGHNEQFF,TGTGCCAGCAGCCAAGAAAGTGGGCTAGCGGGTCACAATGAGCAGTTCTTC
TRBJ1-1,TRBV24-1,TRBD1,NA,CATSDSGTGKAFF,TGTGCCACCAGTGACTCCGGGACAGGGAAAGCTTTCTTT
TRBJ1-4,TRBV11-2,TRBD1,few,CASSLTDRAFRTTNEKLFF,TGTGCCAGCAGCTTAACGGACAGGGCTTTTCGGACAACTAATGAAAAACTGTTTTTT
TRBJ2-5,TRBV24-1,NA,few,CATSDNGLRAAQETQYF,TGTGCCACCAGTGATAATGGTTTGAGAGCGGCCCAAGAGACCCAGTACTTC
TRBJ2-1,TRBV6-1,NA,NA,CASSDERGNEQFF,TGTGCCAGCAGTGACGAACGCGGCAATGAGCAGTTCTTC
TRBJ2-7,TRBV6-1,TRBD1,few,CASSTGTGNYEQYF,TGTGCCAGCAGTACCGGGACAGGGAATTACGAGCAGTACTTC
TRBJ2-2,TRBV4-3,NA,few,CASRWSREVPGELFF,TGCGCCAGCAGATGGTCCAGGGAAGTTCCCGGGGAGCTGTTTTTT
TRBJ1-1,TRBV12-3/TRBV12-4,NA,NA,CASSLVRGGRRAFF,TGTGCCAGCAGTTTGGTGCGAGGGGGGAGGAGAGCTTTCTTT
TRBJ2-2,TRBV7-9,NA,NA,CASSQGTRGELFF,TGTGCCAGCAGCCAAGGCACCAGGGGGGAGCTGTTTTTT
TRBJ2-7,TRBV28,NA,NA,CASSPSPGGDTYEQYF,TGTGCCAGCAGTCCCTCCCCAGGAGGGGACACCTACGAGCAGTACTTC
TRBJ1-6,TRBV2,TRBD1,NA,CASSTGTVNSPLHF,TGTGCCAGCAGTACCGGGACAGTTAATTCACCCCTCCACTTT
TRBJ2-3,TRBV14,TRBD2,NA,CASSPGLGLTDTQYF,TGTGCCAGCAGCCCGGGACTAGGTTTGACAGATACGCAGTATTTT
TRBJ2-3,TRBV12-3/TRBV12-4,TRBD1,many,CASSPRGQGTDTQYF,TGTGCCAGCAGCCCAAGGGGGCAGGGCACAGATACGCAGTATTTT
TRBJ1-4,TRBV7-2,NA,few,CASSGGQSTNEKLFF,TGTGCCAGCAGCGGCGGACAGTCAACTAATGAAAAACTGTTTTTT
TRBJ2-3,TRBV12-3/TRBV12-4,NA,few,CASGRQPSTDTQYF,TGTGCCAGCGGCAGGCAGCCCAGCACAGATACGCAGTATTTT
TRBJ2-1,TRBV28,NA,few,CASSLGTPSRHEQFF,TGTGCCAGCAGTTTAGGGACCCCCTCGCGACATGAGCAGTTCTTC
TRBJ1-3,TRBV30,NA,NA,CACSPGSSGNTIYF,TGTGCCTGTTCCCCAGGGAGCTCTGGAAACACCATATATTTT
TRBJ2-2,TRBV3-1,NA,NA,CASSQDQATGELFF,TGTGCCAGCAGCCAAGATCAGGCCACCGGGGAGCTGTTTTTT
TRBJ1-1,TRBV6-5,NA,NA,CASSYRSVRVDTEAFF,TGTGCCAGCAGTTACCGTTCAGTACGGGTAGACACTGAAGCTTTCTTT
TRBJ2-1,TRBV7-6,TRBD2,few,CASSLARTSSNEQFF,TGTGCCAGCAGCTTAGCCCGGACTAGCTCGAATGAGCAGTTCTTC
TRBJ2-1,TRBV15,TRBD2,NA,CATSLRGGVDEQFF,TGTGCCACCAGTTTGCGGGGGGGCGTAGATGAGCAGTTCTTC
TRBJ2-7,TRBV6-1,NA,NA,CATRPAVSSYEQYF,TGTGCCACCCGCCCAGCAGTAAGCTCCTACGAGCAGTACTTC
TRBJ2-2,TRBV7-8,NA,NA,CASSLADIRFTGELFF,TGTGCCAGCAGCTTAGCGGATATTAGGTTCACCGGGGAGCTGTTTTTT
TRBJ1-5,TRBV12-3/TRBV12-4,NA,NA,CASTAGFYSNQPQHF,TGTGCCAGCACCGCCGGATTTTATAGCAATCAGCCCCAGCATTTT
TRBJ2-1,TRBV13,TRBD2,few,CASSLQAGVYNAQFF,TGTGCCAGCAGCTTGCAAGCGGGGGTCTACAATGCGCAGTTCTTC
TRBJ2-7,TRBV12-3/TRBV12-4,NA,few,CASSFKGFRDEQYF,TGTGCCAGCAGTTTTAAGGGTTTCAGAGACGAGCAGTACTTC